One sample yielded the 20 T cell receptor beta chains listed below, sequenced in a study of shared clonotypes between healthy human individuals. Terminally differentiated effector memory CD45RA+ cells were excluded from the naive CD8 cells, which were CD45RO-negative and positively selected for CCR7. Assay: immunoSEQ multiplex PCR; the TCRdb copy retains only in-frame clones and omits some. This repertoire shows hundreds of thousands of clones, around 90% found once; its top ten account for 20% to 25%. The sample was naive CD8+ T cells sorted from blood. The receptor set was obtained from a man aged 30 to 45 in good health.

The V gene is TRBV29-1, the J gene TRBJ1-1, with D possibly matching TRBD1 (5 bases). CDR3 length: 13 residues. V shed 6 bases and J shed 1 base, with 12 bases lying between them. Germline assignment: CDR1 SQVTM and CDR2 ANQGSEA. CDR3 in DNA: TGCAGCGTCCATCGGGGCGCGAACACTGAAGCTTTCTTT. Its translation: CSVHRGANTEAFF.

The chain carries TRBV5-4 and TRBJ2-7; D gene ambiguous. Trimming left V 7 bases short and J 2 bases short, with 10 bases between. The CDR3 has 12 amino acids. The germline V gene encodes CDR1 SGHNT and CDR2 YYREEE (reference sequence). Here the CDR3 DNA reads TGTGCCAGCTCGACGGAAGCCTACGAGCAGTACTTC. It is translated as CASSTEAYEQYF.

This chain connects TRBV28 to TRBJ1-2; D not certain. Germline V gene lookup returns CDR1 MDHEN and CDR2 SYDVKM. CDR3 length equals 16 residues. Trimming cost V 2 bases and J 4 bases, with 17 bases left between them. CDR3 sequence (DNA): TGTGCCAGCAGTTTAAGTTTTTCTGAGGTCGTCTATGGCTACACCTTC. Translation: CASSLSFSEVVYGYTF.

The chain carries TRBV28 and TRBJ2-2; D might be TRBD1 (6 bases). The CDR3 loop spans 15 amino acids. Germline CDR1 and CDR2: MDHEN and SYDVKM. V lost 5 bases and J 1 base, leaving 11 bases between the germline ends. This CDR3 reads CASSPDRVNTGELFF. CDR3 coding DNA: TGTGCCAGCAGTCCGGACAGAGTGAACACCGGGGAGCTGTTTTTT.

The sample holds a few counts of this clone. V usage is TRBV28 and J usage is TRBJ2-2, with D perhaps matching TRBD2 (5 bases). V was pared by 10 bases and J by 4 bases, with 13 bases between. This CDR3 has 13 amino acids. The germline CDR1 and CDR2 sequences are MDHEN and SYDVKM. The CDR3 coding sequence is TGTGCCACCTTAACTGGAGGCACCGGGGAGCTGTTTTTT. It codes for CATLTGGTGELFF.

This clone was picked up one time. V and J are TRBV5-1 and TRBJ1-1, with D tentatively TRBD1 (5 bases). This CDR3 comprises 14 residues. V lost 1 base and J 4 bases, leaving 11 bases between the germline ends. CDR1 and CDR2 (germline): SGHRS, YFSETQ. CDR3 bases: TGCGCCAGCAGCTTGAGAGGGGATACCACTGAAGCTTTCTTT. Protein sequence: CASSLRGDTTEAFF.

The chain uses TRBV9 and TRBJ2-2, with a possible D match to TRBD1 (5 bases). The V end was cut by 3 bases, the J end by 14 bases, with 11 bases between. Germline CDR1 SGDLS, CDR2 YYNGEE. The CDR3 totals 11 residues. CDR3 in DNA: TGTGCCAGCAGCGATTCAGGGATACTGTTTTTT. This translates into CASSDSGILFF.

J is TRBJ2-3 and V is TRBV11-2; possibly TRBD2 for D (5 bases). Germline loops: CDR1 SGHAT, CDR2 FQNNGV. The CDR3 is 16 amino acids. V was trimmed by 0 bases and J by 2 bases, leaving 12 bases between them. For the CDR3, the DNA is TGTGCCAGCAGCTTAGATTTTTGGGAGTCCACAGATACGCAGTATTTT. As protein: CASSLDFWESTDTQYF.

This clone was detected only once. The CDR3 DNA sequence: TGTGCCAGCAGCTTGGACAGGAATGAGCAGTTCTTC. Encoded protein: CASSLDRNEQFF. The chain has TRBV5-4 and TRBJ2-1; D is perhaps TRBD1 (5 bases). V was shortened by 0 bases and J by 7 bases, with 5 bases between the two germline ends. The germline CDR1 and CDR2 sequences are SGHNT and YYREEE (reference sequence). This CDR3 region has 12 residues.

The chain recombines TRBV10-3 with TRBJ2-1; D perhaps matches TRBD1 (5 bases). The CDR3 has 16 residues. V shed 2 bases and J shed 3 bases, with 14 bases lying between them. Per the germline V gene, CDR1 is ENHRY and CDR2 is SYGVKD. CDR3 residues: CAISEPDSAYYNEQFF. Here the CDR3 DNA reads TGTGCCATCAGTGAGCCAGACAGCGCCTACTACAATGAGCAGTTCTTC.

The rearrangement links TRBV28 to TRBJ1-4, with a tentative D call TRBD1 (6 bases). The CDR3 extends over 15 amino acids. CDR1 and CDR2 from the germline V gene are MDHEN and SYDVKM. The V and J ends lost 1 base and 7 bases respectively, with 13 bases between them. The CDR3 loop is CASSLYGGLAEKLFF. CDR3 coding DNA: TGTGCCAGCAGTTTATATGGGGGCTTGGCTGAAAAACTGTTTTTT. The complete variable domain, with remaining parts taken from reference TRBV28 and TRBJ1-4, reads DVKVTQSSRYLVKRTGEKVFLECVQDMDHENMFWYRQDPGLGLRLIYFSYDVKMKEKGDIPEGYSVSREKKERFSLILESASTNQTSMYLCASSLYGGLAEKLFFGSGTQLSVL.

V gene TRBV7-6 combines with J gene TRBJ2-7; 7 bases agree with TRBD2. Germline CDR1 SGHVS, CDR2 FNYEAQ. The CDR3 is 15 residues long. V lost 4 bases and J lost 2; bases outside the gene matches: 8. For the CDR3, the DNA is TGTGCCAGCAGCTGGGGCGGGGGTGAGGCCTACGAGCAGTACTTC. Protein sequence: CASSWGGGEAYEQYF.

This sequence joins TRBV5-4 and TRBJ1-2; the D is unclear. CDR1 is SGHNT, CDR2 YYREEE, per germline (reference sequence). CDR3 size: 14 residues. The V end lost 2 bases, the J end lost 3 bases, and 11 bases lay between the germline ends. CDR3 amino acids: CASSFDGSHYGYTF. In DNA form, the CDR3 reads TGTGCCAGCAGCTTTGACGGATCTCACTATGGCTACACCTTC.

This chain links TRBV7-9 with TRBJ2-7; possibly TRBD2 for D (6 bases). The CDR3 is 14 amino acids. The germline V and J ends were trimmed by 5 bases and 3 bases, with 14 bases remaining between them. Germline assignment: CDR1 SEHNR and CDR2 FQNEAQ (reference sequence). CDR3 nucleotides: TGTGCCAGCAGCGGGGACTCCATCAACTACGAGCAGTACTTC. As protein: CASSGDSINYEQYF.

Worth noting for this clone: This CDR3 is also generated by other DNA sequences in the sample. DNA of the CDR3: TGTGCCAGCAGCCAGGACCTCACCGGGGAGCTGTTTTTT. This encodes CASSQDLTGELFF. V usage is TRBV7-9 and J usage is TRBJ2-2; D not certain. Trimming removed 5 bases at V and 4 bases at J, with 8 bases between. Looked up from germline, CDR1 is SEHNR and CDR2 is FQNEAQ (reference sequence). The CDR3 spans 13 residues.

This rearrangement joins TRBV28 to TRBJ2-3, with D possibly being TRBD1 (5 bases). This CDR3 contains 17 residues. Germline V gene data show CDR1 as MDHEN and CDR2 as SYDVKM. The V end lost 6 bases, the J end lost 6 bases, and 25 bases lay between the germline ends. CDR3 sequence reads: CASSRTSRAFIGDTQYF. The CDR3 DNA is TGTGCCAGCAGCCGGACGAGCAGGGCTTTCATTGGGGATACGCAGTATTTT.

This chain connects TRBV19 to TRBJ2-2; TRBD1 matches at 10 bases. In germline, CDR1 is LNHDA, CDR2 SQIVND (reference sequence). V lost 4 bases, J lost 0 bases, and 8 bases stayed unmatched. The CDR3 length is 18 residues. This CDR3 reads CASSRDRGLLPNTGELFF. The CDR3 nucleotides read TGTGCCAGTAGTAGAGACAGGGGGCTACTACCGAACACCGGGGAGCTGTTTTTT. Full variable domain (rest looked up from reference TRBV19 and TRBJ2-2): DGGITQSPKYLFRKEGQNVTLSCEQNLNHDAMYWYRQDPGQGLRLIYYSQIVNDFQKGDIAEGYSVSREKKESFPLTVTSAQKNPTAFYLCASSRDRGLLPNTGELFFGEGSRLTVL.

The chain combines TRBV11-2 with TRBJ1-1, with D possibly being TRBD1 (6 bases). Germline CDR1 and CDR2: SGHAT and FQNNGV. The V end was cut by 6 bases, the J end by 7 bases, with 12 bases between. The CDR3 contains 12 residues. The DNA for the CDR3 is TGTGCCAGCAGTCTCGGGGGCGGTGAAGCTTTCTTT. Its translation is CASSLGGGEAFF. The full variable domain, its missing parts supplied by reference TRBV11-2 and TRBJ1-1, is EAGVAQSPRYKIIEKRQSVAFWCNPISGHATLYWYQQILGQGPKLLIQFQNNGVVDDSQLPKDRFSAERLKGVDSTLKIQPAKLEDSAVYLCASSLGGGEAFFGQGTRLTVV.

CDR3 in amino acids: CASSPPGSYEQYF. The CDR3 DNA reads as TGTGCCAGCAGCCCACCGGGCTCCTACGAGCAGTACTTC. The chain carries TRBV7-3 and TRBJ2-7; D unresolved. The ends were cut back, 5 bases at V and 0 bases at J, with 8 bases in the middle. The CDR3 loop spans 13 amino acids. Germline values: CDR1 SGHTA, CDR2 FQGTGA.

V gene TRBV11-2 combines with J gene TRBJ1-2, with TRBD1 identical over 10 bases. There are 16 residues in the CDR3. The V gene end was trimmed by 5 bases and the J gene end by 4 bases; junction bases not matched to a gene: 10. Germline CDR1 is SGHAT and CDR2 is FQNNGV. The CDR3 region has the DNA TGTGCCAGCAGCCTCCAATCCGGGACAGGGGCCTATGGCTACACCTTC. It encodes CASSLQSGTGAYGYTF.